Listed here are 19 T cell receptor beta chains from one sample, sequenced in a study of cytomegalovirus exposure and HLA in healthy donors. In the PCR, 60 Vbeta and 13 Jbeta primers were used. The table came from immunoSEQ multiplex PCR; TCRdb's copy has only in-frame clones and leaves some out. The repertoire holds 100,000 to 150,000 clones, approximately 84% seen once, with approximately 1.6% in the top ten. The sequenced sample consisted of PBMCs. The origin of the receptors is a woman aged 18-29 years in good health and CMV-seronegative.

V gene TRBV7-8 combines with J gene TRBJ2-1; unclear D gene. Trimming removed 6 bases at V and 5 bases at J, with 8 bases between. The germline CDR1 and CDR2 sequences are SGHVS and FQNEAQ. This CDR3 spans 12 amino acids. This chain's CDR3 is CASSHTHNEQFF. The CDR3 DNA sequence: TGTGCCAGCAGTCACACCCACAATGAGCAGTTCTTC.

This rearrangement joins TRBV5-4 to TRBJ2-6; the D gene is possibly TRBD2 (5 bases). Trimming cost V 2 bases and J 3 bases, with 9 bases left between them. Germline lookup yields CDR1 SGHNT and CDR2 YYREEE (reference sequence). CDR3 length: 15 residues. The CDR3 loop reads CASSFGVGGANVLTF. Here the CDR3 DNA reads TGTGCCAGCAGCTTCGGGGTAGGTGGGGCCAACGTCCTGACTTTC.

This CDR3 reads CASSRSTSGREGGGETQYF. The CDR3 DNA follows: TGTGCCAGCAGCCGCTCCACTAGCGGGAGGGAGGGTGGGGGGGAGACCCAGTACTTC. This rearrangement joins TRBV9 to TRBJ2-5, with 13 positions matching TRBD2. The CDR3 contains 19 residues. J lost 5 bases, V lost 4 bases, and 17 bases had no gene match. Germline loops: CDR1 SGDLS, CDR2 YYNGEE.

The V gene is TRBV9, the J gene TRBJ2-1; 7 bases agree with TRBD2. Germline V CDR1 and CDR2: SGDLS, YYNGEE. This CDR3 spans 16 amino acids. After removal of 1 base from V and 7 bases from J, the junction contained 11 bases not matched to a gene. The CDR3 DNA follows: TGTGCCAGCAGCGTAATGGCGGGGGAGATAAGGAATGAGCAGTTCTTC. Encoded protein: CASSVMAGEIRNEQFF.

The V gene is TRBV30, the J gene TRBJ2-7; D unclear. The CDR3 is 14 amino acids. Deletions cut 4 bases from V and 1 base from J, with 14 bases between. Per germline, CDR1 GTSNPN and CDR2 SVGIG (reference sequence). CDR3 loop: CAWNRLGESYEQYF. The DNA for the CDR3 is TGTGCCTGGAACCGATTAGGAGAATCCTACGAGCAGTACTTC.

The chain recombines TRBV30 with TRBJ1-1; no clear D gene. CDR3 length: 11 amino acids. V was clipped by 3 bases and J by 3 bases, with 5 bases between them. The germline gives CDR1 GTSNPN, CDR2 SVGIG (reference sequence). CDR3: CAWSEDTEAFF. For the CDR3, the DNA is TGTGCCTGGAGCGAGGACACTGAAGCTTTCTTT.

Only a few counts were recorded for this clone. This same CDR3 is encoded by further DNA sequences in the sample. The chain carries TRBV5-1 and TRBJ1-2; D is ambiguous. This CDR3 comprises 15 residues. The germline V and J ends were trimmed by 0 bases and 2 bases, with 11 bases remaining between them. Germline values: CDR1 SGHRS, CDR2 YFSETQ. Written as DNA, the CDR3 is TGCGCCAGCAGCTTGGGCCCGGGAGGGAACTATGGCTACACCTTC. It codes for CASSLGPGGNYGYTF. The variable domain in full, completed from reference TRBV5-1 and TRBJ1-2, reads KAGVTQTPRYLIKTRGQQVTLSCSPISGHRSVSWYQQTPGQGLQFLFEYFSETQRNKGNFPGRFSGRQFSNSRSEMNVSTLELGDSALYLCASSLGPGGNYGYTFGSGTRLTVV.

V gene TRBV27 combines with J gene TRBJ2-7; the D gene is possibly TRBD1 (6 bases). This CDR3 spans 15 amino acids. Trimming took off 4 bases at V and 1 base at J, with 14 bases between the two ends. Looked up from germline, CDR1 is MNHEY and CDR2 is SMNVEV (reference sequence). Here the CDR3 DNA reads TGTGCCAGCAGTTGGGGACATTCCTCTTCCTACGAGCAGTACTTC. It specifies CASSWGHSSSYEQYF.

The gene calls are TRBV30 and TRBJ2-3; 7 bases map to TRBD2. The CDR3 runs 17 residues. CDR1 GTSNPN and CDR2 SVGIG come from the germline V gene (reference sequence). V was pared by 5 bases and J by 4 bases, with 18 bases of the junction left unmatched. The CDR3 nucleotides are TGTGCCTGGGGCCGCGGCGCTAGCGGTTCGGGGGCAGATACGCAGTATTTT. Amino acid sequence: CAWGRGASGSGADTQYF.

In this sample, this clone turned up a few times. J is TRBJ2-3 and V is TRBV6-4; tentative D call: TRBD1 (6 bases). Germline V CDR1 and CDR2: MRHNA, SNTAGT. There are 13 residues in the CDR3. V shed 6 bases and J shed 4 bases, with 11 bases lying between them. CDR3 amino acids: CASSSQGADTQYF. The DNA of the CDR3 is TGTGCCAGCAGCTCACAGGGAGCAGATACGCAGTATTTT.

J is TRBJ2-1 and V is TRBV5-1; the D gene is possibly TRBD1 (6 bases). This CDR3 comprises 15 residues. V was trimmed by 4 bases and J by 8 bases, leaving 19 bases between them. Germline CDR1 SGHRS, CDR2 YFSETQ. This CDR3 is CASSPFGGAIYEQFF. CDR3 DNA: TGCGCCAGCAGCCCGTTTGGGGGCGCTATCTATGAGCAGTTCTTC.

The J gene is TRBJ1-2, the V gene TRBV10-1, with 7 bases matching TRBD1. The CDR3 has 14 residues. Germline V gene sequence: CDR1 WNHNN, CDR2 SYGVQD (reference sequence). J lost 7 bases, V lost 6 bases, and 11 bases had no gene match. The CDR3 coding sequence is TGCGCCAGCAGGGAGACAGGGATGGTTTCTGGCTACACCTTC. Amino acid sequence: CASRETGMVSGYTF.

This chain joins TRBV4-2 and TRBJ1-3; D remains ambiguous. V gave up 2 bases and J gave up 3 bases, with 11 bases separating them. This CDR3 has 15 residues. Germline V gene data show CDR1 as LGHNA and CDR2 as YNFKEQ. The CDR3 DNA sequence: TGTGCCAGCAGCCAATCTCCTGAACATGGAAACACCATATATTTT. Its protein is CASSQSPEHGNTIYF.

This clone came up once. This CDR3 is CASGVTWIEYGYTF. CDR3 sequence (DNA): TGTGCTAGTGGGGTGACATGGATAGAATATGGCTACACCTTC. This chain joins TRBV12-5 and TRBJ1-2, with unresolved D. Germline V gene sequence: CDR1 LGHNT, CDR2 FRNRAP. V was clipped by 6 bases and J by 5 bases, with 16 bases between them. CDR3 length: 14 amino acids.

The rearrangement links TRBV6-5 to TRBJ2-3; D is possibly TRBD1 (5 bases). The ends were cut back, 9 bases at V and 6 bases at J, with 16 bases in the middle. The CDR3 has 13 residues. Germline V gives CDR1 MNHEY, CDR2 SVGAGI. The CDR3 is CASGAVMGDTQYF. CDR3 coding DNA: TGTGCCAGTGGGGCGGTAATGGGGGATACGCAGTATTTT.

The chain recombines TRBV12-5 with TRBJ2-1; 14 bases fit TRBD2. The CDR3 loop spans 16 amino acids. With V trimmed by 1 base and J by 8 bases, 4 bases remained unmatched. Germline CDR1 is LGHNT and CDR2 is FRNRAP. The DNA for the CDR3 is TGTGCTAGTGGTTTGGGACTAGCGGGAGGGCCAGATGAGCAGTTCTTC. Translated: CASGLGLAGGPDEQFF.

CDR3 nucleotides: TGCGCCAGCAGTGAGTCGATTTGGGGGCGGAACACTGAAGCTTTCTTT. Its translation is CASSESIWGRNTEAFF. V usage is TRBV10-2 and J usage is TRBJ1-1; TRBD1 is a possible D gene (6 bases). V gave up 0 bases and J gave up 1 base, with 12 bases separating them. This CDR3 region has 16 residues. CDR1 and CDR2 (germline): WSHSY, SAAADI.

This chain joins TRBV30 and TRBJ2-7; 11 bases agree with TRBD1. The CDR3 runs 11 residues. V shed 5 bases, J shed 7 bases, and the junction held 1 base outside the gene matches. CDR1 and CDR2 from the germline V gene are GTSNPN and SVGIG (reference sequence). The DNA for the CDR3 is TGTGCCTGGGGGACAGGGGGTGAGCAGTACTTC. Protein: CAWGTGGEQYF.

The chain links TRBV6-5 to TRBJ2-1; TRBD1 might be the D (5 bases). Germline loops: CDR1 MNHEY, CDR2 SVGAGI. V shed 3 bases and J shed 9 bases, with 15 bases lying between them. This CDR3 region has 14 residues. The CDR3 region is CASSYRGAISEQFF. The CDR3 DNA sequence: TGTGCCAGCAGTTATAGGGGCGCAATAAGTGAGCAGTTCTTC.